Below, 13 T cell receptor beta chains from the same sample are listed, as sequenced in a study of technical replicates of blood from four donors. Generated by immunoSEQ multiplex PCR, the TCRdb table keeps only in-frame clones and is missing some. The repertoire holds tens of thousands of clones, with around 97% as singletons. The sequencing sample was made of T cells isolated from PBMCs. All receptors come from a human donor in good health.

V is TRBV4-1 and J is TRBJ2-1; a possible D gene is TRBD2 (5 bases). The CDR3 runs 14 residues. V gave up 3 bases and J gave up 1 base, with 7 bases separating them. Germline V gene data show CDR1 as MGHRA and CDR2 as YSYEKL. The CDR3 protein is CASSQSGSYNEQFF. The CDR3 DNA follows: TGCGCCAGCAGCCAGAGCGGTTCCTACAATGAGCAGTTCTTC.

This chain uses TRBV5-1 with TRBJ1-1; 10 nucleotides match TRBD1. V gave up 2 bases and J gave up 3 bases; unmatched junction bases: 10. The germline gives CDR1 SGHRS, CDR2 YFSETQ. The CDR3 loop spans 17 amino acids. CDR3 in amino acids: CASSFTGTGAMDTEAFF. CDR3 coding DNA: TGCGCCAGCAGCTTTACCGGGACAGGGGCCATGGACACTGAAGCTTTCTTT. The variable domain in full, with the rest retrieved from reference TRBV5-1 and TRBJ1-1, is KAGVTQTPRYLIKTRGQQVTLSCSPISGHRSVSWYQQTPGQGLQFLFEYFSETQRNKGNFPGRFSGRQFSNSRSEMNVSTLELGDSALYLCASSFTGTGAMDTEAFFGQGTRLTVV.

J is TRBJ2-3 and V is TRBV10-3, with 7 bases lining up with TRBD1. Per the germline V gene, CDR1 is ENHRY and CDR2 is SYGVKD. The V segment lost 6 bases and the J segment 0 bases; nucleotides outside the gene matches: 6. The CDR3 runs 15 residues. This CDR3 is CAIRYGTASTDTQYF. CDR3 DNA: TGTGCCATCAGGTACGGGACAGCAAGCACAGATACGCAGTATTTT.

This clone was found once. V and J are TRBV9 and TRBJ1-3, with D perhaps TRBD1 (5 bases). The V end was cut by 3 bases, the J end by 1 base, with 11 bases between. CDR1 is SGDLS, CDR2 YYNGEE, per germline. CDR3 size: 15 residues. The chain's CDR3 is CASSETQGSGNTIYF. In DNA form, the CDR3 reads TGTGCCAGCAGCGAAACCCAGGGTTCTGGAAACACCATATATTTT.

This chain connects TRBV5-4 to TRBJ1-4, with D possibly TRBD1 on 6 matching bases. The CDR3 contains 14 residues. Trimming pared 4 bases from V and 7 bases from J, leaving 14 bases between. Germline CDR1 SGHNT, CDR2 YYREEE (reference sequence). Here the CDR3 reads CASSRGQNGEKLFF. The CDR3, as DNA: TGTGCCAGCAGCCGGGGACAAAACGGTGAAAAACTGTTTTTT.

This clone appeared a single time. The chain has TRBV6-1 and TRBJ2-1; perhaps TRBD2 as D (5 bases). The V end lost 8 bases, the J end lost 7 bases, and 12 bases lay between the germline ends. CDR1 and CDR2 from the germline V gene are MNHNS and SASEGT. The CDR3 has 12 residues. The CDR3 protein is CASRGGTNEQFF. The CDR3 bases are TGTGCCAGCCGGGGTGGTACGAATGAGCAGTTCTTC.

This rearrangement joins TRBV27 to TRBJ1-1; TRBD1 matches at 10 bases. CDR1 and CDR2 (germline): MNHEY, SMNVEV (reference sequence). The ends lost 0 bases at V and 10 bases at J; junction bases unmatched: 8. The CDR3 length is 15 residues. The DNA of the CDR3 is TGTGCCAGCAGTTTATCGATTTTAGGACAGGGGGTAGCTTTCTTT. It is translated as CASSLSILGQGVAFF.

The chain couples TRBV6-6 to TRBJ1-4; 8 bases match TRBD1. CDR1 MNHNY and CDR2 SVGAGI come from the germline V gene (reference sequence). Losses at the gene ends were 4 bases for V and 6 bases for J; bases not matched to a gene: 4. The CDR3 has 14 residues. CDR3 amino acids: CASSFTGGDEKLFF. The DNA for the CDR3 is TGTGCCAGCAGTTTTACAGGGGGGGATGAAAAACTGTTTTTT.

The rearrangement joins TRBV5-6 to TRBJ2-7, with TRBD2 matching over 8 bases. Germline V lookup: CDR1 SGHDT, CDR2 YYEEEE. This CDR3 has 14 amino acids. Trimming removed 4 bases from V and 4 bases from J; junction bases left unmatched: 7. DNA of the CDR3: TGTGCCAGCAGCGTAAGCGGGAGTATATACGAGCAGTACTTC. Its translation: CASSVSGSIYEQYF.

The chain links TRBV5-1 to TRBJ2-1, with D possibly being TRBD2 (5 bases). This CDR3 comprises 16 residues. Trimming shortened V by 7 bases and J by 2 bases, and 19 bases separated the two germline ends. Germline CDR1 SGHRS, CDR2 YFSETQ. The DNA for the CDR3 is TGCGCCAGCTCACAAGAGGGAGCGTCCCCCTACAATGAGCAGTTCTTC. It is translated as CASSQEGASPYNEQFF. The variable domain in full, completed from reference TRBV5-1 and TRBJ2-1, reads KAGVTQTPRYLIKTRGQQVTLSCSPISGHRSVSWYQQTPGQGLQFLFEYFSETQRNKGNFPGRFSGRQFSNSRSEMNVSTLELGDSALYLCASSQEGASPYNEQFFGPGTRLTVL.

A single count supports this clone. The chain links TRBV18 to TRBJ1-2, with D tentatively TRBD1 (5 bases). Germline loops: CDR1 KGHSH, CDR2 LQKENI. The CDR3 runs to 13 residues. Trimming removed 10 bases at V and 0 bases at J, with 12 bases between. Here the CDR3 reads CATRQLANYGYTF. For the CDR3, the DNA is TGTGCCACCAGACAGTTAGCTAACTATGGCTACACCTTC. Complete variable domain (other parts from reference TRBV18 and TRBJ1-2): NAGVMQNPRHLVRRRGQEARLRCSPMKGHSHVYWYRQLPEEGLKFMVYLQKENIIDESGMPKERFSAEFPKEGPSILRIQQVVRGDSAAYFCATRQLANYGYTFGSGTRLTVV.

This clone was picked up a small number of times. The J gene is TRBJ1-1, the V gene TRBV28; 8 bases are shared with TRBD1. After removal of 8 bases from V and 0 bases from J, the junction contained 11 bases not matched to a gene. The CDR3 is 16 residues long. CDR1 is MDHEN, CDR2 SYDVKM, per germline. The CDR3 region is CASFSSGTGVNTEAFF. CDR3 DNA sequence: TGTGCCAGCTTCTCTTCCGGGACAGGCGTGAACACTGAAGCTTTCTTT.

This chain links TRBV6-1 with TRBJ1-1, with TRBD1 matching over 7 bases. V gave up 5 bases and J gave up 8 bases; unmatched junction bases: 8. From germline, CDR1 is MNHNS and CDR2 SASEGT. This CDR3 is 13 amino acids long. CDR3 loop: CASSRQGNSEAFF. CDR3 nucleotide sequence: TGTGCCAGCAGTCGACAGGGTAACTCAGAAGCTTTCTTT.